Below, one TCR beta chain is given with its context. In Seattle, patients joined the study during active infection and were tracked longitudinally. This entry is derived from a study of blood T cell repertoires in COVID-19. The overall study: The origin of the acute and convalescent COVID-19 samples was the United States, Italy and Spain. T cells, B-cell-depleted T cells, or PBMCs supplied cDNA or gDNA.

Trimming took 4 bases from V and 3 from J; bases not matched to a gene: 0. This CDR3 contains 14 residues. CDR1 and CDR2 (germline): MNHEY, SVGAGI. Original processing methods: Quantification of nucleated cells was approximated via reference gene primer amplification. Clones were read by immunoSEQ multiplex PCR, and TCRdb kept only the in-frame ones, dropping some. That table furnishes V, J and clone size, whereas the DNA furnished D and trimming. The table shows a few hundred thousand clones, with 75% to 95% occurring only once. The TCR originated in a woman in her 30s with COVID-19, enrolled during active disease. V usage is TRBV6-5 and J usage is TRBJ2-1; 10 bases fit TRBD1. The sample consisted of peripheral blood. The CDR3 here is CASSWTGGYNEQFF. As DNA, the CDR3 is TGTGCCAGCAGTTGGACAGGGGGCTACAATGAGCAGTTCTTC.